The 27 T cell receptor beta chains below come from one sample, sequenced in a study of T-cell memory formation after mild COVID-19. From the 5' RACE reads, TCRdb called clonotypes with MiXCR, one entry per CDR3 protein. The sample records more than 200,000 distinct CDR3 sequences, 15% to 20% being singletons. Sequenced: PBMCs or a T cell subset sorted from them (not recorded which). The origin of the receptors is a man younger than 35 who had mild COVID-19 (a few samples of this study predate the infection). Cell type and time point are not known.

The genes are TRBV7-2 and TRBJ2-3, with D tentatively TRBD1 (6 bases). The ends were cut back, 2 bases at V and 4 bases at J, with 10 bases in the middle. Germline CDR1 reads SGHTA; CDR2 reads FQGNSA. The CDR3 covers 14 residues. CDR3 loop: CASSLKTGPDTQYF. DNA for the CDR3: TGTGCCAGCAGCTTAAAGACAGGCCCAGATACGCAGTATTTT. The variable domain in full, completed from reference TRBV7-2 and TRBJ2-3, reads GAGVSQSPSNKVTEKGKDVELRCDPISGHTALYWYRQSLGQGLEFLIYFQGNSAPDKSGLPSDRFSAERTGGSVSTLTIQRTQQEDSAVYLCASSLKTGPDTQYFGPGTRLTVL.

CDR3 sequence reads: CSARGGPTNTEAFF. The DNA of the CDR3 is TGCAGTGCTAGAGGAGGGCCCACGAACACTGAAGCTTTCTTT. The J gene is TRBJ1-1, the V gene TRBV20-1; D is undetermined. The V end lost 1 base, the J end lost 1 base, and 10 bases lay between the germline ends. CDR3 length: 14 amino acids. Germline V gives CDR1 DFQATT, CDR2 SNEGSKA (reference sequence).

The J gene is TRBJ1-4, the V gene TRBV7-2; weak D call: TRBD1 (5 bases). Germline CDR1 SGHTA, CDR2 FQGNSA. There are 14 residues in the CDR3. V was shortened by 5 bases and J by 4 bases, with 11 bases between the two germline ends. CDR3 region: CASSQGGFNEKLFF. CDR3 coding DNA: TGTGCCAGCAGCCAGGGTGGCTTTAATGAAAAACTGTTTTTT.

The V and J genes are TRBV6-5 and TRBJ1-1, with 7 positions matching TRBD1. Per germline, CDR1 MNHEY and CDR2 SVGAGI. There are 15 residues in the CDR3. The V gene end was trimmed by 4 bases and the J gene end by 1 base; junction bases not matched to a gene: 6. The CDR3 region is CASSSGGNKNTEAFF. The CDR3 bases are TGTGCCAGCAGTTCAGGGGGTAACAAGAACACTGAAGCTTTCTTT.

This clonotype turned up a few times. V gene TRBV7-3 combines with J gene TRBJ2-5; TRBD2 might be the D (6 bases). Germline V lookup: CDR1 SGHTA, CDR2 FQGTGA. This CDR3 is built from 15 residues. With 5 bases removed from V and 1 base from J, the gap between germline ends came to 14 bases. The CDR3 here is CASSPGGSPQETQYF. DNA for the CDR3: TGTGCCAGCAGCCCCGGGGGTTCCCCCCAAGAGACCCAGTACTTC.

This clonotype turned up a few times. The chain employs TRBV3-1 and TRBJ1-6, with no clear D. The V gene lost 0 bases and the J gene lost 6 bases, with 9 bases spanning the gap. The CDR3 totals 15 residues. Germline lookup yields CDR1 LGHDT and CDR2 YNNKEL (reference sequence). The CDR3 reads CASSQDWAINSPLHF. Written as DNA, the CDR3 is TGTGCCAGCAGCCAAGATTGGGCGATTAATTCACCCCTCCACTTT.

The V call is TRBV12-3 or TRBV12-4, the J call TRBJ1-6; D gene uncertain. The CDR3 runs 14 residues. V lost 6 bases to trimming and J lost 10 bases, with 16 bases between them. CDR3 nucleotide sequence: TGTGCCAGCAGCAACGCTCTTTTTGGATCACCCCTCCACTTT. Translating it yields CASSNALFGSPLHF.

This clonotype was counted only a few times. The rearrangement links TRBV9 to TRBJ2-6; no definite D call. Germline assignment: CDR1 SGDLS and CDR2 YYNGEE. Trimming cost V 1 base and J 2 bases, with 13 bases left between them. The CDR3 is made up of 17 amino acids. The CDR3 sequence is CASSVWLSQAGANVLTF. The CDR3 DNA reads as TGTGCCAGCAGCGTATGGTTGTCCCAGGCTGGGGCCAACGTCCTGACTTTC. Together with reference TRBV9 and TRBJ2-6, the CDR3 gives the full variable domain: DSGVTQTPKHLITATGQRVTLRCSPRSGDLSVYWYQQSLDQGLQFLIQYYNGEERAKGNILERFSAQQFPDLHSELNLSSLELGDSALYFCASSVWLSQAGANVLTFGAGSRLTVL.

This clonotype was detected a few times. This chain joins TRBV12-3 or TRBV12-4 and TRBJ1-3; 10 nucleotides match TRBD1. The junction had 7 bases not matched to a gene; V was cut back by 8 bases and J by 0 bases. The CDR3 spans 16 residues. CDR3 amino acids: CASGKGQGLSGNTIYF. DNA for the CDR3: TGTGCCAGCGGGAAGGGACAGGGGCTCTCTGGAAACACCATATATTTT.

J is TRBJ2-3 and V is TRBV5-1, with TRBD2 matching 14 bases. Trimming took 5 bases from V and 6 from J; bases not matched to a gene: 2. The length of the CDR3 is 14 residues. The germline CDR1 and CDR2 sequences are SGHRS and YFSETQ. The CDR3 is CASSRTSGGDTQYF. The CDR3 coding sequence is TGCGCCAGCAGTCGGACTAGCGGGGGGGATACGCAGTATTTT. The full variable domain, completed using reference TRBV5-1 and TRBJ2-3, is KAGVTQTPRYLIKTRGQQVTLSCSPISGHRSVSWYQQTPGQGLQFLFEYFSETQRNKGNFPGRFSGRQFSNSRSEMNVSTLELGDSALYLCASSRTSGGDTQYFGPGTRLTVL.

The table lists this clonotype with a count of one. The chain employs TRBV5-5 and TRBJ1-1; D is uncertain. This CDR3 contains 14 residues. Looked up from germline, CDR1 is SGHKS and CDR2 is YYEKEE (reference sequence). V lost 4 bases and J 0 bases, leaving 10 bases between the germline ends. As DNA, the CDR3 is TGTGCCAGCAGCCCCAGAGCCATGAACACTGAAGCTTTCTTT. This translates into CASSPRAMNTEAFF.

With respect to this clonotype: A much larger clone lies a single base off, so this may be a read error. The chain recombines TRBV5-1 with TRBJ2-5; 7 bases match TRBD1. The CDR3 is 13 residues long. Germline CDR1 reads SGHRS; CDR2 reads YFSETQ. CDR3 region: CASSLTGEETKYF. CDR3 sequence (DNA): TGCGCCAGCAGCTTGACAGGGGAAGAGACCAAGTACTTC.

This clonotype was detected only a few times. The chain uses TRBV24-1 and TRBJ2-1; 7 bases match TRBD1. This CDR3 is built from 15 residues. The germline gives CDR1 KGHDR, CDR2 SFDVKD. With 4 bases clipped from V and 7 bases from J, the junction kept 9 bases outside the gene matches. CDR3 amino acids: CATSDPGRGWNEQFF. The CDR3, as DNA: TGTGCCACCAGTGACCCGGGCAGGGGGTGGAATGAGCAGTTCTTC.

This clonotype was observed a handful of times. V usage is TRBV7-3 and J usage is TRBJ2-1; no clear D gene. The CDR3 totals 15 residues. Per the germline V gene, CDR1 is SGHTA and CDR2 is FQGTGA. V lost 5 bases, J lost 0 bases, and 11 bases lay in between. In nucleotides, the CDR3 is TGTGCCAGCAGCGGCTACACGAGCTCCTACAATGAGCAGTTCTTC. Translated, it gives CASSGYTSSYNEQFF.

This clonotype was recorded many times. V gene TRBV6-2 or TRBV6-3 combines with J gene TRBJ2-5; tentatively, D is TRBD1 or TRBD2 (5 bases each). In germline, CDR1 is MNHEY, CDR2 SVGEGT. The CDR3 is 15 residues long. Trimming cost V 6 bases and J 5 bases, with 19 bases left between them. CDR3 in DNA: TGTGCCAGCAGCAAGAGGGATTTCTGGGGGGAGACCCAGTACTTC. Its protein product is CASSKRDFWGETQYF.

This clonotype was picked up a small number of times. This chain joins TRBV7-2 and TRBJ1-2; TRBD1 agrees at 8 bases. The length of the CDR3 is 15 residues. Germline CDR1 SGHTA, CDR2 FQGNSA. J gave up 6 bases and V 5 bases, and 11 bases lay outside the gene matches. This CDR3 reads CASSPGGQGGNGYTF. CDR3 DNA: TGTGCCAGCAGCCCAGGGGGCCAGGGTGGAAATGGCTACACCTTC. Supplemented by reference TRBV7-2 and TRBJ1-2, the full variable domain reads GAGVSQSPSNKVTEKGKDVELRCDPISGHTALYWYRQSLGQGLEFLIYFQGNSAPDKSGLPSDRFSAERTGGSVSTLTIQRTQQEDSAVYLCASSPGGQGGNGYTFGSGTRLTVV.

This clonotype was observed a few times. The V and J genes are TRBV2 and TRBJ1-4; maybe TRBD1 (5 bases). The CDR3 is 17 residues long. V was shortened by 3 bases and J by 7 bases, with 21 bases between the two germline ends. From germline, CDR1 is SNHLY and CDR2 FYNNEI. CDR3: CASSDRPIFGDPEKLFF. In DNA, the CDR3 is TGTGCCAGCAGTGATCGCCCTATCTTCGGGGACCCTGAAAAACTGTTTTTT.

The V call is TRBV18, the J call TRBJ1-1; D is unclear. Germline CDR1 and CDR2: KGHSH and LQKENI. The CDR3 is made up of 16 amino acids. V was trimmed by 0 bases and J by 1 base, leaving 12 bases between them. The CDR3, as DNA: TGTGCCAGCTCACCACCGACGCAGACGGGGAACACTGAAGCTTTCTTT. Its protein product is CASSPPTQTGNTEAFF.

This clonotype showed up many times. V is TRBV20-1 and J is TRBJ2-1, with 11 bases lining up with TRBD2. V lost 6 bases to trimming and J lost 4 bases; unmatched junction nucleotides: 5. This CDR3 region has 14 residues. Germline CDR1 reads DFQATT; CDR2 reads SNEGSKA (reference sequence). The chain's CDR3 is CSAGGTSGYNEQFF. CDR3 in DNA: TGCAGTGCAGGGGGGACTAGCGGTTACAATGAGCAGTTCTTC.

This rearrangement joins TRBV10-3 to TRBJ2-5; D is uncertain. The CDR3 length is 13 residues. The V gene lost 4 bases and the J gene lost 2 bases, with 8 bases spanning the gap. The germline CDR1 and CDR2 sequences are ENHRY and SYGVKD. DNA of the CDR3: TGTGCCATCAGTGTAAACAGTCAAGAGACCCAGTACTTC. It is translated as CAISVNSQETQYF.

This chain joins TRBV7-2 and TRBJ1-1, with D possibly TRBD1 on 5 matching bases. V was clipped by 6 bases and J by 0 bases, with 17 bases between them. Germline V gene sequence: CDR1 SGHTA, CDR2 FQGNSA. CDR3 length: 16 amino acids. The CDR3 loop reads CASSRGLTEVNTEAFF. The CDR3 DNA reads as TGTGCCAGCAGTAGGGGACTGACCGAGGTGAACACTGAAGCTTTCTTT. Full variable domain (rest looked up from reference TRBV7-2 and TRBJ1-1): GAGVSQSPSNKVTEKGKDVELRCDPISGHTALYWYRQSLGQGLEFLIYFQGNSAPDKSGLPSDRFSAERTGGSVSTLTIQRTQQEDSAVYLCASSRGLTEVNTEAFFGQGTRLTVV.

The V call is TRBV5-1, the J call TRBJ2-7, with D possibly matching TRBD1 (5 bases). Germline CDR1 and CDR2: SGHRS and YFSETQ. The CDR3 runs to 15 residues. V dropped 0 bases and J dropped 7 bases, with 17 bases sitting between them. CDR3 residues: CASSLVLRGSLEQYF. The CDR3 nucleotides read TGCGCCAGCAGCTTGGTATTAAGGGGTAGTTTGGAGCAGTACTTC.

CDR3 sequence: CASSSGASTDTQYF. Here the CDR3 DNA reads TGTGCCAGCAGTTCCGGAGCTAGCACAGATACGCAGTATTTT. V usage is TRBV6-2 or TRBV6-3 and J usage is TRBJ2-3; D unresolved. Germline-derived CDR1 and CDR2 are MNHEY and SVGEGT. The CDR3 consists of 14 residues. Trimming took off 4 bases at V and 0 bases at J, with 8 bases between the two ends.

The V gene is TRBV6-2 or TRBV6-3, the J gene TRBJ2-5, with 10 bases lining up with TRBD2. Germline CDR1 and CDR2: MNHEY and SVGEGT. V shed 6 bases and J 4 bases; nucleotides not matched to a gene: 11. The CDR3 length is 16 residues. The CDR3 sequence is CASSLQGGTSAETQYF. The CDR3 coding sequence is TGTGCCAGCAGCCTGCAAGGCGGGACTAGCGCAGAGACCCAGTACTTC.

The chain joins TRBV5-4 to TRBJ2-5; 8 nucleotides agree with TRBD2. Germline V gives CDR1 SGHNT, CDR2 YYREEE (reference sequence). The CDR3 has 14 amino acids. The V and J ends lost 4 bases and 4 bases, in that order; junction bases with no gene match: 6. The CDR3 protein is CASSPGGAVETQYF. Here the CDR3 DNA reads TGTGCCAGCAGCCCCGGGGGGGCCGTAGAGACCCAGTACTTC.

This clonotype has at least ten counts. This chain links TRBV20-1 with TRBJ2-3; D is undetermined. The germline CDR1 and CDR2 sequences are DFQATT and SNEGSKA (reference sequence). The CDR3 spans 14 residues. The V end was cut by 1 base, the J end by 1 base, with 9 bases between. CDR3 nucleotides: TGCAGTGCTAGAGTACGGACCGGCACAGATACGCAGTATTTT. Its translation: CSARVRTGTDTQYF.

This rearrangement joins TRBV11-2 to TRBJ2-5; possibly TRBD2 for D (6 bases). V shed 5 bases and J shed 2 bases, with 12 bases lying between them. From germline, CDR1 is SGHAT and CDR2 FQNNGV. The CDR3 covers 14 residues. The CDR3 loop reads CASSPRLGQETQYF. The CDR3 DNA reads TGTGCCAGCAGCCCCCGACTAGGGCAAGAGACCCAGTACTTC.